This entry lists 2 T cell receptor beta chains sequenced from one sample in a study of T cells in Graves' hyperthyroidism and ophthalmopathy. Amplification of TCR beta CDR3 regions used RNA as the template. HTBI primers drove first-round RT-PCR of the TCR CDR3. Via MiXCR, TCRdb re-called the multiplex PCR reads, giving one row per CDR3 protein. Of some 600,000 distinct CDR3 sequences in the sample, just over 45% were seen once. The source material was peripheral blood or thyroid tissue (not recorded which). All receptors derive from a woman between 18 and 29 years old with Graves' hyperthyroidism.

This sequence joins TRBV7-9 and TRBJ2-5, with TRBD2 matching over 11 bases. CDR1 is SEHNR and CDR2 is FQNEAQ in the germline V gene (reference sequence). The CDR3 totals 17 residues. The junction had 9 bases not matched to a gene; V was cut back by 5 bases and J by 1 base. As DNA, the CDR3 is TGTGCCAGCAGCCAGCCAGGACTAGCGGGCCCCCAAGAGACCCAGTACTTC. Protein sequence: CASSQPGLAGPQETQYF. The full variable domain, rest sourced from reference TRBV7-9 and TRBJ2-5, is DTGVSQNPRHKITKRGQNVTFRCDPISEHNRLYWYRQTLGQGPEFLTYFQNEAQLEKSRLLSDRFSAERPKGSFSTLEIQRTEQGDSAMYLCASSQPGLAGPQETQYFGPGTRLLVL.

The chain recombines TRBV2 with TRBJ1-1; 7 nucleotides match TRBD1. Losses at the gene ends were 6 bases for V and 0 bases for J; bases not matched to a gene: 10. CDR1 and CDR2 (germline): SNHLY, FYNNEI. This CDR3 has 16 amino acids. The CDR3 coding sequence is TGTGCCAGCAGCGAACCGGGACAGAGCATGAACACTGAAGCTTTCTTT. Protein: CASSEPGQSMNTEAFF.